The 13 T cell receptor beta chains listed next were all sequenced from one sample in a study of T cells expressing NK-cell markers. TCRdb reprocessed the 5' RACE reads and reports one entry per CDR3 protein, with no DNA. This sample's table reports about 450,000 distinct CDR3 sequences. Input material: blood T cells: a sorted CD56 or NKG2C T cell subset, CD4+ or CD8+ T cells, or bulk PBMC T cells (not recorded which). The receptors were sampled from a woman between 18 and 69 years old in good health.

This chain joins TRBV20-1 and TRBJ2-2; TCRdb calls TRBD2, which cannot be checked without DNA. The CDR3 sequence is 14 residues long. Germline values: CDR1 DFQATT, CDR2 SNEGSKA (reference sequence). The CDR3 protein is CSARTSGRGGELFF.

The chain links TRBV5-1 to TRBJ2-2; TCRdb indicates TRBD1, and absent DNA this call remains unverified. This CDR3 has 15 residues. Germline CDR1 reads SGHRS; CDR2 reads YFSETQ. This CDR3 is CASSREGTNTGELFF.

The J gene is TRBJ2-3, the V gene TRBV7-2; no DNA is available, so the TRBD2 call from TCRdb remains unchecked. The CDR3 extends over 17 amino acids. CDR1 and CDR2 (germline): SGHTA, FQGNSA. The CDR3 loop reads CASSFAAGTQYTDTQYF.

The J gene is TRBJ2-5, the V gene TRBV11-2; with no DNA, the TCRdb D assignment of TRBD2 cannot be verified. The germline CDR1 and CDR2 sequences are SGHAT and FQNNGV. The CDR3 length is 18 residues. The CDR3 is CASSSPPGLADQIETQYF.

V gene TRBV12-3 or TRBV12-4 combines with J gene TRBJ1-5. CDR3 length: 15 amino acids. The CDR3: CASSSRSAIDQPQHF.

The chain recombines TRBV30 with TRBJ2-2; no DNA is available, so the TRBD2 call from TCRdb remains unchecked. Germline assignment: CDR1 GTSNPN and CDR2 SVGIG (reference sequence). The CDR3 extends over 13 amino acids. The CDR3 spells CAWSVAGIGELFF.

V and J are TRBV20-1 and TRBJ1-2; absent DNA, TCRdb's TRBD1 call cannot be checked. From germline, CDR1 is DFQATT and CDR2 SNEGSKA (reference sequence). The CDR3 runs 16 residues. CDR3 sequence reads: CSAGTFSVKGVFGYTF.

The V call is TRBV4-2, the J call TRBJ2-7; TCRdb picks TRBD1, but there is no DNA to check that call. This CDR3 is built from 16 residues. The germline gives CDR1 LGHNA, CDR2 YNFKEQ. Here the CDR3 reads CASSQNLGQGGYEQYF.

This sequence joins TRBV20-1 and TRBJ1-5. This CDR3 is 13 amino acids long. The germline gives CDR1 DFQATT, CDR2 SNEGSKA (reference sequence). CDR3: CSAIRDSDQPQHF.

The V and J genes are TRBV5-4 and TRBJ2-7; the TCRdb D gene call, TRBD1, has no DNA to confirm it. CDR1 and CDR2 (germline): SGHNT, YYREEE (reference sequence). This CDR3 region has 15 residues. The CDR3 sequence: CASSAQQGAVYEQYF. Full variable domain (outside the CDR3, taken from reference TRBV5-4 and TRBJ2-7): ETGVTQSPTHLIKTRGQQVTLRCSSQSGHNTVSWYQQALGQGPQFIFQYYREEENGRGNFPPRFSGLQFPNYSSELNVNALELDDSALYLCASSAQQGAVYEQYFGPGTRLTVT.

The chain links TRBV19 to TRBJ2-6. CDR1 and CDR2 from the germline V gene are LNHDA and SQIVND (reference sequence). The CDR3 is 14 amino acids. CDR3 loop: CASSTPTGANVLTF.

The J gene is TRBJ2-1, the V gene TRBV12-3 or TRBV12-4; TCRdb proposes TRBD1, but this gene call is untestable without DNA. The CDR3 extends over 17 amino acids. CDR3 loop: CASSPGALRKRGNEQFF.

This rearrangement joins TRBV7-8 to TRBJ2-3; there is no DNA to check the TCRdb D call of TRBD2. The CDR3 runs to 14 residues. CDR1 SGHVS and CDR2 FQNEAQ come from the germline V gene. CDR3 loop: CASSFGDGRDTQYF.